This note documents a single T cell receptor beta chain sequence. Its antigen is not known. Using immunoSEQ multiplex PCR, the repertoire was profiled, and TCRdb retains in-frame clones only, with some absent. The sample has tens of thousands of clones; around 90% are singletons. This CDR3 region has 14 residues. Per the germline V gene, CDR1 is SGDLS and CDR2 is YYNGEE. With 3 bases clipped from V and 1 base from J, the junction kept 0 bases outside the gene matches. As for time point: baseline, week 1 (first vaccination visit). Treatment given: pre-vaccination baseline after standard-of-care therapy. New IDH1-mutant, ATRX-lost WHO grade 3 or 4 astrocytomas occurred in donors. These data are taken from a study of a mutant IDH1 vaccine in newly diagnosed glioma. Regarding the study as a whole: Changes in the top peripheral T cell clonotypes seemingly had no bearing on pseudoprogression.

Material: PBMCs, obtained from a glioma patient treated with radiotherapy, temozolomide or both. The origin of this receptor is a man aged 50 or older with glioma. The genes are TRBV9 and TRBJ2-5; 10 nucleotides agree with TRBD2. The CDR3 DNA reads TGTGCCAGCAGCGCTAGCGGGGGCCAAGAGACCCAGTACTTC. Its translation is CASSASGGQETQYF.